This TCR beta chain was sequenced in a study of blood T cells in healthy people across ages. Findings of the study overall: There were more naive CD4+ cells and higher diversity in long-lived donors than in aged donors.

This clonotype appeared many times. The antigen is not known. Using a J-beta primer mix together with a sample-barcoded 5' primer, a second PCR was run for 7 to 11 cycles. MiXCR, applied by TCRdb to the 5' RACE reads, yields one record per CDR3 protein. The sample shows 650,000 to 1,000,000 distinct CDR3 sequences, around 36% of them seen only once. This TCR was sampled from a man in his late teens or twenties in good health. The sequenced sample was blood.

The DNA of the CDR3 is TGTGCCTCCACAGGGAGGGCAGATACGCAGTATTTT. As protein: CASTGRADTQYF. The chain combines TRBV6-6 with TRBJ2-3, with D possibly TRBD2 on 7 matching bases. The V end was cut by 11 bases, the J end by 4 bases, with 13 bases between. CDR1 is MNHNY and CDR2 is SVGAGI in the germline V gene (reference sequence). This CDR3 is 12 amino acids long.